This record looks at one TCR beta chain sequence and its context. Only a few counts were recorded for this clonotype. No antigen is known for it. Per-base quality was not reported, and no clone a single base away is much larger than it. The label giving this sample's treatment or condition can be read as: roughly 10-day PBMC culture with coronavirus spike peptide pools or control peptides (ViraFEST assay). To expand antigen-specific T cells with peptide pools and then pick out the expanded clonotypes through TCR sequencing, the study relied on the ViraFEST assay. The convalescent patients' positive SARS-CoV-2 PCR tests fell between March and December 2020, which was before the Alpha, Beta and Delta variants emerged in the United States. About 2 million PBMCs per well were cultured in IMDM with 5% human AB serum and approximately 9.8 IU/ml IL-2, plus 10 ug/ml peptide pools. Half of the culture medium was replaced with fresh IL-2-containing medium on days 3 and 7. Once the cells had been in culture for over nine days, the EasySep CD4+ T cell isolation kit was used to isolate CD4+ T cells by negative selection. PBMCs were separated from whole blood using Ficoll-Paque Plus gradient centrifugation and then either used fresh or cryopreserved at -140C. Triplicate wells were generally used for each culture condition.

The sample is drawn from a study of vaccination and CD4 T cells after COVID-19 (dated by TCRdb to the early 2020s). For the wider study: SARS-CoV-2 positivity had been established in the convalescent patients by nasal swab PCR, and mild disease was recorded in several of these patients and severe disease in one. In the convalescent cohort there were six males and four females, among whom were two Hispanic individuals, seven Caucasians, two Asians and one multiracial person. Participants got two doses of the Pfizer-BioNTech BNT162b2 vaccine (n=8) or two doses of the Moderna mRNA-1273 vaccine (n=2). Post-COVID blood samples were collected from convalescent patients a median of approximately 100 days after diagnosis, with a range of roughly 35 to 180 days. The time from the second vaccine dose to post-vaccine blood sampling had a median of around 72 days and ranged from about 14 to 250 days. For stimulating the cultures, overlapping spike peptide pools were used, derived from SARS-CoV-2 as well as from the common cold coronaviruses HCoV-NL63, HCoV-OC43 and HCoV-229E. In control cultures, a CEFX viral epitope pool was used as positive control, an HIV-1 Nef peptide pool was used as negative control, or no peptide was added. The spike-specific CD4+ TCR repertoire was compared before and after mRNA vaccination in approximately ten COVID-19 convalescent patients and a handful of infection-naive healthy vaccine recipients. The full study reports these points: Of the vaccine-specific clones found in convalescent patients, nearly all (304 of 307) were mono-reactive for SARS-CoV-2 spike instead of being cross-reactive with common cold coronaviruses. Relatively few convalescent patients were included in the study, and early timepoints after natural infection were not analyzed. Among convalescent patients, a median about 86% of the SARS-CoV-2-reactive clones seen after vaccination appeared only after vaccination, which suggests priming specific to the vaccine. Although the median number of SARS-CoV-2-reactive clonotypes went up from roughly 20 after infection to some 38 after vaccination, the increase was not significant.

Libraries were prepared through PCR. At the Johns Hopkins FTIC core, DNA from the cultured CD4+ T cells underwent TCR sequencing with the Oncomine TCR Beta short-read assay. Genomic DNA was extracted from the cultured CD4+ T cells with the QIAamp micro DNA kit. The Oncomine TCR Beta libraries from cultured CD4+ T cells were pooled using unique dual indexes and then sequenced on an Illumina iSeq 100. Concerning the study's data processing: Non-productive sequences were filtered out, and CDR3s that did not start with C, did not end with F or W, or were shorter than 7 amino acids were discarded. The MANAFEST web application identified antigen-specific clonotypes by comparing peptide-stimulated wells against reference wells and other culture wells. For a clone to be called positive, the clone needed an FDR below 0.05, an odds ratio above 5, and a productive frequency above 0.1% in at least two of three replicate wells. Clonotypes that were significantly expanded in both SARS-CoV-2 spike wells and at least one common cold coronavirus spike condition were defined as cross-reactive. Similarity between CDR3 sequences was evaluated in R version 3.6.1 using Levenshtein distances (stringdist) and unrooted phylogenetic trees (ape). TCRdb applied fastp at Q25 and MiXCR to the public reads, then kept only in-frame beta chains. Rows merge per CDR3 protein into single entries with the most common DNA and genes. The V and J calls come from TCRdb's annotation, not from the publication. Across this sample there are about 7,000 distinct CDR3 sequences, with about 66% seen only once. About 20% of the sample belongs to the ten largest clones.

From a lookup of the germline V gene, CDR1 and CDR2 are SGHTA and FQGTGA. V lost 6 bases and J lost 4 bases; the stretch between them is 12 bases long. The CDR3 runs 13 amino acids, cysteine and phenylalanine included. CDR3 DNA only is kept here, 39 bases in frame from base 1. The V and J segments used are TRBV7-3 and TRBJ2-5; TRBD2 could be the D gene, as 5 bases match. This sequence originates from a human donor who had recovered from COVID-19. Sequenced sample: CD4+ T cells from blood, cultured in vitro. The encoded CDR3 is CASSLSGPETQYF. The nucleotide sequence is TGTGCCAGCAGTCTAAGCGGCCCAGAGACCCAGTACTTC.